This T cell receptor beta chain was observed in a study of cytomegalovirus exposure and HLA in healthy donors. General observations from the study: Overall, under 200 TCR beta chains were annotated as cytomegalovirus-associated. Later genetic work tied a missense DCLRE1C variant to beta-chain V and J trimming.

Trimming took 5 bases from V and 0 from J, leaving 7 bases between them. The germline V gene encodes CDR1 SGHRS and CDR2 YFSETQ. This CDR3 is 13 amino acids long. Use of 60 Vbeta and 13 Jbeta primers characterized the PCR. The protocol was immunoSEQ multiplex PCR, while the TCRdb copy is restricted to in-frame clones and leaves out a portion. The table shows approximately 150,000 clones, with around 79% occurring only once. Remarks on this clone: Its antigen remains unidentified.

This sequence originates from a male donor in good health and CMV-seronegative. The sequenced material came from PBMCs. The rearrangement uses TRBV5-1 and TRBJ2-3; D ambiguous. The CDR3 DNA reads as TGCGCCAGCAGGGAGCCCAGCACAGATACGCAGTATTTT. Its protein product is CASREPSTDTQYF.